What follows is one TCR beta chain and its context. This clone's antigen is unknown. A much larger clone differs from this one at a single base, so this may be a read error. This entry belongs to a study of tumor-infiltrating lymphocytes in oesophageal squamous cell carcinoma (dated by TCRdb to 2016 to 2017). The germline V gene supplies CDR1 SGHVS and CDR2 FQNEAQ. V is reduced by 1 base and J by 10 bases, leaving a spacing of 14 bases between them. From its cysteine to its phenylalanine, the CDR3 spans 14 amino acids. This entry keeps only the CDR3 DNA: 42 bases, framed from base 1. Library preparation was by PCR. TCRdb shows the sequencer as Illumina HiSeq 2000. The public reads were reanalyzed by TCRdb: fastp trimming at Q25, MiXCR alignment, in-frame beta chains only. CDR3 protein duplicates are merged, each entry listing the most common genes and DNA. The sample contains around 12,000 distinct CDR3 sequences, around 55% of them found a single time. The ten top clones hold about 42% of the sample.

Recombination joined TRBV7-8 with TRBJ2-1, and possibly TRBD1, on 5 matching bases. The sequenced material came from esophageal tumor tissue. The source is a female donor with esophageal squamous cell carcinoma. CDR3 protein: CASSLGPGNYEQFF. The nucleotide sequence reads TGTGCCAGCAGCTTAGGGCCAGGGAACTACGAGCAGTTCTTC.